This is a list of T cell receptor beta chains from one sample in a study of beta chain features in type 1 diabetes. Some clones are missing from TCRdb's copy, which holds only in-frame ones; the method was immunoSEQ multiplex PCR. The profile covers fewer than 900,000 clones, with about a sixth appearing a single time and 0.02% to 0.03% taken by the ten largest. Sequenced sample: naive CD4+ T cells from blood. Every receptor here comes from a young woman in good health. The CDR3 runs from the conserved cysteine through the conserved F or W. Each record gives: J gene, clone size, V gene, D gene, CDR3 protein, CDR3 DNA. A D gene is named only where the DNA matches it firmly. Size is stated for part of the rows, as once, few or many counts, or as a class when the clone is expanded.

j_gene: TRBJ1-5; abundance: -; v_gene: TRBV2; d_gene: -; CDR3aa: CASSEASRWQPQHF; CDR3nt: TGTGCCAGCAGTGAAGCGTCGCGATGGCAGCCCCAGCATTTT
j_gene: TRBJ2-5; abundance: -; v_gene: TRBV21-1; d_gene: -; CDR3aa: CASRGGLHHETQYF; CDR3nt: TGTGCCAGCCGAGGGGGACTCCATCACGAGACCCAGTACTTC
j_gene: TRBJ2-4; abundance: few; v_gene: TRBV15; d_gene: TRBD2; CDR3aa: CATSREIAGLSLLAKNIQYF; CDR3nt: TGTGCCACCAGCAGAGAAATAGCGGGATTGTCCCTCCTAGCCAAAAACATTCAGTACTTC
j_gene: TRBJ2-3; abundance: few; v_gene: TRBV27; d_gene: TRBD2; CDR3aa: CASSFGGSRRTDTQYF; CDR3nt: TGTGCCAGCAGTTTTGGCGGGAGCCGCCGCACAGATACGCAGTATTTT
j_gene: TRBJ2-1; abundance: few; v_gene: TRBV20-1; d_gene: -; CDR3aa: CSASRRDEQFF; CDR3nt: TGCAGTGCGTCCCGGAGGGATGAGCAGTTCTTC
j_gene: TRBJ1-2; abundance: -; v_gene: TRBV19; d_gene: -; CDR3aa: CATHRDANYGYTF; CDR3nt: TGTGCCACGCACAGGGACGCGAACTATGGCTACACCTTC
j_gene: TRBJ1-1; abundance: -; v_gene: TRBV6-5; d_gene: -; CDR3aa: CASSTRKGGNTEAFF; CDR3nt: TGTGCCAGCAGCACCCGAAAGGGGGGCAACACTGAAGCTTTCTTT
j_gene: TRBJ2-7; abundance: -; v_gene: TRBV5-4; d_gene: TRBD2; CDR3aa: CASSASGSFLNEQYF; CDR3nt: TGTGCCAGCAGCGCTAGCGGGAGTTTTTTGAACGAGCAGTACTTC
j_gene: TRBJ1-2; abundance: -; v_gene: TRBV6-5; d_gene: -; CDR3aa: CASKPGPTRYGYTF; CDR3nt: TGTGCCAGCAAGCCGGGACCGACCCGTTATGGCTACACCTTC
j_gene: TRBJ2-5; abundance: few; v_gene: TRBV2; d_gene: TRBD2; CDR3aa: CASRGTSGSMETQYF; CDR3nt: TGTGCCAGCAGAGGGACTAGCGGGAGCATGGAGACCCAGTACTTC
j_gene: TRBJ2-2; abundance: few; v_gene: TRBV19; d_gene: -; CDR3aa: CASSISGELFF; CDR3nt: TGTGCCAGTAGTATTTCCGGGGAGCTGTTTTTT
j_gene: TRBJ2-7; abundance: few; v_gene: TRBV7-2; d_gene: TRBD2; CDR3aa: CASSYSGSTDEQYF; CDR3nt: TGTGCCAGCAGCTACAGCGGGAGTACTGACGAGCAGTACTTC
j_gene: TRBJ2-2; abundance: few; v_gene: TRBV19; d_gene: -; CDR3aa: CASGAGVFYTGELFF; CDR3nt: TGTGCCAGCGGAGCTGGGGTCTTTTACACCGGGGAGCTGTTTTTT
j_gene: TRBJ2-2; abundance: -; v_gene: TRBV7-8; d_gene: -; CDR3aa: CASRSSTGYTNTGELFF; CDR3nt: TGTGCCAGCAGATCATCAACAGGGTACACCAACACCGGGGAGCTGTTTTTT
j_gene: TRBJ2-7; abundance: -; v_gene: TRBV7-9; d_gene: TRBD2; CDR3aa: CASSLGLAVAEQYF; CDR3nt: TGTGCCAGCAGCTTGGGACTAGCGGTTGCCGAGCAGTACTTC
j_gene: TRBJ1-5; abundance: few; v_gene: TRBV10-2; d_gene: TRBD1; CDR3aa: CASGTGAGQPQHF; CDR3nt: TGCGCCAGCGGGACAGGGGCCGGTCAGCCCCAGCATTTT
j_gene: TRBJ2-7; abundance: few; v_gene: TRBV11-1; d_gene: TRBD1; CDR3aa: CASSMTGGSYEQYF; CDR3nt: TGTGCCAGCAGCATGACAGGGGGCTCCTACGAGCAGTACTTC
j_gene: TRBJ1-3; abundance: -; v_gene: TRBV25-1; d_gene: -; CDR3aa: CASSERQGNTIYF; CDR3nt: TGTGCCAGCAGTGAGAGGCAGGGAAACACCATATATTTT
j_gene: TRBJ2-7; abundance: -; v_gene: TRBV7-2; d_gene: -; CDR3aa: CASSLAPSGSYEQYF; CDR3nt: TGTGCCAGCAGCTTAGCGCCGTCGGGCTCCTACGAGCAGTACTTC
j_gene: TRBJ2-3; abundance: few; v_gene: TRBV5-4; d_gene: -; CDR3aa: CASHPRGLTDTQYF; CDR3nt: TGTGCCAGCCACCCGAGGGGACTCACAGATACGCAGTATTTT
j_gene: TRBJ2-7; abundance: few; v_gene: TRBV10-3; d_gene: TRBD1; CDR3aa: CAISELVAGGYEQYF; CDR3nt: TGTGCCATCAGTGAACTAGTGGCAGGGGGCTACGAGCAGTACTTC
j_gene: TRBJ1-1; abundance: -; v_gene: TRBV28; d_gene: -; CDR3aa: CASVRFENTEAFF; CDR3nt: TGTGCCAGTGTAAGGTTTGAGAACACTGAAGCTTTCTTT
j_gene: TRBJ1-4; abundance: few; v_gene: TRBV29-1; d_gene: -; CDR3aa: CSVDLGEKLFF; CDR3nt: TGCAGCGTTGATCTAGGTGAAAAACTGTTTTTT
j_gene: TRBJ1-1; abundance: -; v_gene: TRBV27; d_gene: -; CDR3aa: CASRSLGHMNTEAFF; CDR3nt: TGTGCCAGCAGATCCTTAGGACATATGAACACTGAAGCTTTCTTT
j_gene: TRBJ2-7; abundance: few; v_gene: TRBV2; d_gene: -; CDR3aa: CASRVLSSYEQYF; CDR3nt: TGTGCCAGCAGAGTGTTAAGCTCCTACGAGCAGTACTTC
j_gene: TRBJ2-1; abundance: -; v_gene: TRBV5-8; d_gene: -; CDR3aa: CASSVTANYNEQFF; CDR3nt: TGTGCCAGCAGCGTGACAGCTAACTACAATGAGCAGTTCTTC
j_gene: TRBJ1-1; abundance: -; v_gene: TRBV7-2; d_gene: TRBD1; CDR3aa: CASSFPTGWVTEAFF; CDR3nt: TGTGCCAGCAGCTTCCCGACAGGGTGGGTCACTGAAGCTTTCTTT
j_gene: TRBJ1-3; abundance: few; v_gene: TRBV9; d_gene: -; CDR3aa: CASSVEPSSGNTIYF; CDR3nt: TGTGCCAGCAGCGTAGAACCAAGCTCTGGAAACACCATATATTTT
j_gene: TRBJ2-3; abundance: few; v_gene: TRBV7-3; d_gene: TRBD2; CDR3aa: CASSLSPSGSGPDTQYF; CDR3nt: TGTGCCAGCAGCTTAAGCCCTAGCGGAAGCGGTCCAGATACGCAGTATTTT
j_gene: TRBJ2-5; abundance: few; v_gene: TRBV2; d_gene: -; CDR3aa: CASFSGNQETQYF; CDR3nt: TGTGCCAGCTTTTCAGGGAATCAAGAGACCCAGTACTTC
j_gene: TRBJ2-7; abundance: -; v_gene: TRBV6-5; d_gene: -; CDR3aa: CASGTPSYEQYF; CDR3nt: TGTGCCAGCGGGACGCCTTCCTACGAGCAGTACTTC
j_gene: TRBJ2-7; abundance: few; v_gene: TRBV29-1; d_gene: TRBD1; CDR3aa: CSVPTGGDPYEQYF; CDR3nt: TGCAGCGTTCCGACAGGGGGCGACCCCTACGAGCAGTACTTC
j_gene: TRBJ2-5; abundance: few; v_gene: TRBV6-6; d_gene: -; CDR3aa: CASSTAVGGETQYF; CDR3nt: TGTGCCAGCAGTACGGCGGTAGGGGGGGAGACCCAGTACTTC
j_gene: TRBJ1-1; abundance: -; v_gene: TRBV6-5; d_gene: -; CDR3aa: CASSTGRLEAFF; CDR3nt: TGTGCCAGCAGCACCGGTAGGCTTGAAGCTTTCTTT
j_gene: TRBJ2-5; abundance: -; v_gene: TRBV15; d_gene: -; CDR3aa: CATSLRLSSAGQETQYF; CDR3nt: TGTGCCACCAGCCTCCGCCTCAGTAGCGCCGGTCAGGAGACCCAGTACTTC
j_gene: TRBJ2-5; abundance: few; v_gene: TRBV7-2; d_gene: -; CDR3aa: CASSLAVETQYF; CDR3nt: TGTGCCAGCAGCTTAGCAGTAGAGACCCAGTACTTC
j_gene: TRBJ1-1; abundance: -; v_gene: TRBV5-1; d_gene: -; CDR3aa: CASSLLRQGGGNTEAFF; CDR3nt: TGCGCCAGCAGCTTGCTGCGGCAGGGAGGGGGGAACACTGAAGCTTTCTTT
j_gene: TRBJ1-4; abundance: -; v_gene: TRBV28; d_gene: TRBD1; CDR3aa: CASRSGQHFEKLFF; CDR3nt: TGTGCCAGCAGGTCGGGACAGCACTTTGAAAAACTGTTTTTT
j_gene: TRBJ2-2; abundance: few; v_gene: TRBV12-2; d_gene: -; CDR3aa: CASRLEGGELFF; CDR3nt: TGTGCAAGTCGCTTAGAGGGAGGGGAGCTGTTTTTT
j_gene: TRBJ2-5; abundance: -; v_gene: TRBV27; d_gene: -; CDR3aa: CASSLSGVQETQYF; CDR3nt: TGTGCCAGCAGTTTATCGGGGGTGCAAGAGACCCAGTACTTC
j_gene: TRBJ2-7; abundance: few; v_gene: TRBV18; d_gene: TRBD1; CDR3aa: CASSPGQGSDEQYF; CDR3nt: TGTGCCAGCTCCCCGGGACAGGGATCGGATGAGCAGTACTTC
j_gene: TRBJ2-3; abundance: -; v_gene: TRBV5-6; d_gene: -; CDR3aa: CASSTKKTGRTDTQYF; CDR3nt: TGTGCCAGCAGTACGAAGAAAACAGGGCGCACAGATACGCAGTATTTT
j_gene: TRBJ2-2; abundance: few; v_gene: TRBV21-1; d_gene: -; CDR3aa: CASSKTRGGHTGELFF; CDR3nt: TGTGCCAGCAGCAAGACAAGGGGGGGTCACACCGGGGAGCTGTTTTTT
j_gene: TRBJ2-6; abundance: -; v_gene: TRBV28; d_gene: -; CDR3aa: CASSQEIRSSGANVLTF; CDR3nt: TGTGCCAGCAGTCAAGAAATTAGGAGCTCTGGGGCCAACGTCCTGACTTTC
j_gene: TRBJ2-3; abundance: few; v_gene: TRBV27; d_gene: TRBD2; CDR3aa: CASSLSLSGASTDTQYF; CDR3nt: TGTGCCAGCAGTTTATCGTTGAGCGGGGCTAGCACAGATACGCAGTATTTT
j_gene: TRBJ2-1; abundance: few; v_gene: TRBV10-3; d_gene: -; CDR3aa: CAISQGSEQFF; CDR3nt: TGTGCCATCAGCCAGGGATCTGAGCAGTTCTTC
j_gene: TRBJ2-6; abundance: -; v_gene: TRBV5-1; d_gene: -; CDR3aa: CASSLSGASGANVLTF; CDR3nt: TGCGCCAGCAGCTTGTCTGGGGCATCTGGGGCCAACGTCCTGACTTTC
j_gene: TRBJ2-1; abundance: once; v_gene: TRBV4-1; d_gene: -; CDR3aa: CASSQSQGNEQFF; CDR3nt: TGCGCCAGCAGCCAAAGTCAGGGGAATGAGCAGTTCTTC
j_gene: TRBJ2-2; abundance: -; v_gene: TRBV15; d_gene: -; CDR3aa: CATSRALGELFF; CDR3nt: TGTGCCACCAGCAGAGCCCTCGGGGAGCTGTTTTTT
j_gene: TRBJ2-1; abundance: -; v_gene: TRBV13; d_gene: TRBD2; CDR3aa: CASSLLFETSGNNEQFF; CDR3nt: TGTGCCAGCAGTCTACTATTTGAGACTAGCGGGAACAATGAGCAGTTCTTC
j_gene: TRBJ2-7; abundance: -; v_gene: TRBV7-9; d_gene: TRBD2; CDR3aa: CASSLVGGSYEQYF; CDR3nt: TGTGCCAGCAGCTTGGTCGGGGGGTCCTACGAGCAGTACTTC
j_gene: TRBJ2-7; abundance: -; v_gene: TRBV4-2; d_gene: -; CDR3aa: CASSQVADTYEQYF; CDR3nt: TGTGCCAGCAGCCAAGTAGCGGATACCTACGAGCAGTACTTC
j_gene: TRBJ2-5; abundance: few; v_gene: TRBV10-3; d_gene: TRBD2; CDR3aa: CAISESGAGSPKETQYF; CDR3nt: TGTGCCATCAGTGAGTCGGGAGCGGGGAGCCCAAAAGAGACCCAGTACTTC
j_gene: TRBJ2-3; abundance: -; v_gene: TRBV27; d_gene: -; CDR3aa: CASSSIGVTQYF; CDR3nt: TGTGCCAGCAGTTCGATCGGGGTTACGCAGTATTTT
j_gene: TRBJ2-5; abundance: once; v_gene: TRBV11-2; d_gene: -; CDR3aa: CASSSYSSGTQYF; CDR3nt: TGTGCCAGCAGCTCCTATTCGTCTGGGACCCAGTACTTC
j_gene: TRBJ2-7; abundance: few; v_gene: TRBV28; d_gene: -; CDR3aa: CASNLGGPYEQYF; CDR3nt: TGTGCCAGCAATTTGGGGGGTCCCTACGAGCAGTACTTC
j_gene: TRBJ2-7; abundance: few; v_gene: TRBV28; d_gene: -; CDR3aa: CASSTPTAEQYF; CDR3nt: TGTGCCAGCAGTACGCCCACAGCGGAGCAGTACTTC